Below, 14 T cell receptor beta chains from the same sample are listed, as sequenced in a study of response to subunit inactivated influenza vaccine (dated by TCRdb to the late 2010s). Library method: RT-PCR. Sequencing relied on an Illumina HiSeq 2500. TCRdb trimmed public reads at Q25 via fastp, called clones via MiXCR and kept in-frame beta chains. CDR3 protein duplicates are merged, each entry listing the most common genes and DNA. The sample data list hundreds of thousands of distinct CDR3 sequences, and approximately 15% of these were observed just once. 6% to 7% of the sample is in the top ten clones. Sequencing was performed on PBMCs from blood, taken 14 to 15 days before vaccination. These receptors all stem from a middle-aged man who received an inactivated influenza vaccine. Donor details come from another sample of the same person, matched by shared clones.

This clonotype has only a few counts. This sequence joins TRBV10-3 and TRBJ2-7, with 7 positions matching TRBD2. Germline CDR1 reads ENHRY; CDR2 reads SYGVKD. The CDR3 consists of 12 residues. The CDR3 is CAARGGSNEQYF. In DNA, the CDR3 is TGTGCGGCCCGGGGAGGGAGCAACGAGCAGTACTTC.

This clonotype has at least ten counts. V and J are TRBV6-5 and TRBJ2-6; tentative D call: TRBD2 (5 bases). The CDR3 extends over 16 amino acids. Germline values: CDR1 MNHEY, CDR2 SVGAGI. Trimming removed 3 bases at V and 0 bases at J, with 9 bases between. As DNA, the CDR3 is TGTGCCAGCAGTTATAGGGAGCTCTCTGGGGCCAACGTCCTGACTTTC. It yields the protein CASSYRELSGANVLTF.

This clonotype has more than one count but fewer than ten. The genes are TRBV4-3 and TRBJ2-3; D unresolved. Germline CDR1 reads LGHNA; CDR2 reads YSLEER. This CDR3 has 15 amino acids. V lost 0 bases to trimming and J lost 9 bases, with 16 bases between them. CDR3 protein: CASSQDPLQINTQYF. The CDR3 DNA reads TGCGCCAGCAGCCAAGATCCCTTACAGATAAACACGCAGTATTTT.

In its sample, this clonotype was seen a few times. The V and J genes are TRBV5-1 and TRBJ2-7; D is perhaps TRBD2 (5 bases). CDR1 and CDR2 from the germline V gene are SGHRS and YFSETQ. V lost 1 base and J 5 bases, leaving 16 bases between the germline ends. The length of the CDR3 is 15 residues. The CDR3 reads CASSLFGSGVDEQYF. Written as DNA, the CDR3 is TGCGCCAGCAGCTTGTTTGGGAGTGGGGTGGACGAGCAGTACTTC.

This chain joins TRBV6-2 or TRBV6-3 and TRBJ2-5; 7 bases align to TRBD1. The CDR3 is made up of 22 amino acids. Germline V gene sequence: CDR1 MNHEY, CDR2 SVGEGT. With 6 bases clipped from V and 2 bases from J, the junction kept 30 bases outside the gene matches. CDR3 sequence reads: CASRGPARGLILAPVEQETQYF. In nucleotides, the CDR3 is TGTGCCAGCAGGGGGCCGGCCAGGGGGTTGATTTTGGCACCGGTAGAGCAAGAGACCCAGTACTTC.

The chain has TRBV29-1 and TRBJ1-2; 9 bases agree with TRBD1. There are 12 residues in the CDR3. CDR1 is SQVTM and CDR2 is ANQGSEA in the germline V gene. Trimming removed 7 bases from V and 8 bases from J; junction bases left unmatched: 8. As DNA, the CDR3 is TGCAGCGCCGGGACAGGGTCGGTAGGCTACACCTTC. It codes for CSAGTGSVGYTF. Combining the CDR3 with reference TRBV29-1 and TRBJ1-2 gives the whole variable domain SAVISQKPSRDICQRGTSLTIQCQVDSQVTMMFWYRQQPGQSLTLIATANQGSEATYESGFVIDKFPISRPNLTFSTLTVSNMSPEDSSIYLCSAGTGSVGYTFGSGTRLTVV.

In its sample, this clonotype was seen many times. J is TRBJ2-5 and V is TRBV7-2; D possibly matches TRBD1 or TRBD2 (5 bases each). This CDR3 has 15 residues. Trimming cost V 2 bases and J 2 bases, with 12 bases left between them. Germline assignment: CDR1 SGHTA and CDR2 FQGNSA. CDR3 nucleotide sequence: TGTGCCAGCAGCTTAACTGGGACGGTACAAGAGACCCAGTACTTC. Translated, it gives CASSLTGTVQETQYF.

The sample holds a few counts of this clonotype. The J gene is TRBJ2-2, the V gene TRBV7-2; no clear D gene. CDR1 is SGHTA and CDR2 is FQGNSA in the germline V gene. The CDR3 loop spans 14 amino acids. V was trimmed by 5 bases and J by 7 bases, leaving 14 bases between them. The CDR3 nucleotides are TGTGCCAGCAGCACCACTCCCTGGGGCGGGGAGCTGTTTTTT. Its translation: CASSTTPWGGELFF.

The sample holds a few counts of this clonotype. The chain combines TRBV6-5 with TRBJ1-5, with D tentatively TRBD1 (5 bases). The V gene lost 4 bases and the J gene lost 0 bases, with 13 bases spanning the gap. The germline CDR1 and CDR2 sequences are MNHEY and SVGAGI. The CDR3 totals 16 residues. The CDR3 reads CASSSSGLLSNQPQHF. The CDR3 DNA reads as TGTGCCAGCAGTTCCTCGGGGCTCCTTAGCAATCAGCCCCAGCATTTT.

This clonotype was observed a few times. V usage is TRBV20-1 and J usage is TRBJ2-2; TRBD2 might be the D (6 bases). The CDR3 has 15 residues. V was cut by 2 bases and J by 2 bases, with 12 bases left in between. The V gene's germline CDR1 is DFQATT and CDR2 SNEGSKA (reference sequence). The CDR3 sequence: CSARNALANTGELFF. The CDR3 nucleotides are TGCAGTGCTAGAAACGCACTAGCCAACACCGGGGAGCTGTTTTTT.

The gene calls are TRBV7-2 and TRBJ2-7; a possible D gene is TRBD2 (5 bases). The germline gives CDR1 SGHTA, CDR2 FQGNSA. The V gene lost 1 base and the J gene lost 2 bases, with 15 bases spanning the gap. The CDR3 runs 16 residues. CDR3 protein: CASSLELLREPYEQYF. CDR3 nucleotides: TGTGCCAGCAGCTTAGAGTTACTGAGGGAGCCCTACGAGCAGTACTTC.

The rearrangement joins TRBV12-3 or TRBV12-4 to TRBJ2-1; 9 bases are shared with TRBD1. CDR3 size: 14 residues. V lost 4 bases and J lost 7; bases outside the gene matches: 5. The CDR3 bases are TGTGCCAGCAGTTGGGACAGGGATGGGAATGAGCAGTTCTTC. It is translated as CASSWDRDGNEQFF.

The chain employs TRBV5-1 and TRBJ2-5; 13 nucleotides match TRBD2. The CDR3 is made up of 18 amino acids. The junction had 7 bases not matched to a gene; V was cut back by 0 bases and J by 2 bases. Germline CDR1 SGHRS, CDR2 YFSETQ. As DNA, the CDR3 is TGCGCCAGCAGCTTGGGGACTAGCGGGGGACCAGCGCAAGAGACCCAGTACTTC. As protein: CASSLGTSGGPAQETQYF. Full variable domain (missing parts from reference TRBV5-1 and TRBJ2-5): KAGVTQTPRYLIKTRGQQVTLSCSPISGHRSVSWYQQTPGQGLQFLFEYFSETQRNKGNFPGRFSGRQFSNSRSEMNVSTLELGDSALYLCASSLGTSGGPAQETQYFGPGTRLLVL.

This clonotype was seen a few times. J is TRBJ1-5 and V is TRBV12-3 or TRBV12-4, with 8 positions matching TRBD1. The CDR3 totals 15 residues. V dropped 1 base and J dropped 2; count of bases not matched to a gene: 1. CDR3 in DNA: TGTGCCAGCAGTTTAGTGACAGGGGGCAATCAGCCCCAGCATTTT. Its translation: CASSLVTGGNQPQHF.